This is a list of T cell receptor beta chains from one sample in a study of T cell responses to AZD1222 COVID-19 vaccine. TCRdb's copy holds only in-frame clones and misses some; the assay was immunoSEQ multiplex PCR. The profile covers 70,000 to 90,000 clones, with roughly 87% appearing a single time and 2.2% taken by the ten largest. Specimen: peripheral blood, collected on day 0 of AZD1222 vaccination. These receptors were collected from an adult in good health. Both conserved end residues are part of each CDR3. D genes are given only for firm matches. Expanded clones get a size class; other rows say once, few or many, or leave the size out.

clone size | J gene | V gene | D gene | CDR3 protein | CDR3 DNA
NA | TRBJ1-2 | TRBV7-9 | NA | CASSTGRTYGYTF | TGTGCCAGCAGCACAGGACGTACTTATGGCTACACCTTC
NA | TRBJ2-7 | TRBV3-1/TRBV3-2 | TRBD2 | CASSPWQRERNEQYF | TGTGCCAGCAGCCCATGGCAGCGGGAGCGGAACGAGCAGTACTTC
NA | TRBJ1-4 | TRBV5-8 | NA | CASSRSGAEEKLFF | TGTGCCAGCAGCCGTTCCGGGGCGGAAGAAAAACTGTTTTTT
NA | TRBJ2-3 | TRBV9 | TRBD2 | CASSAATSGRPHTQYF | TGTGCCAGCAGCGCCGCCACTAGCGGGCGCCCCCATACGCAGTATTTT
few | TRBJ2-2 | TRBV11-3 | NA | CASSSNRHTGELFF | TGTGCCAGCAGCTCCAACCGACACACCGGGGAGCTGTTTTTT
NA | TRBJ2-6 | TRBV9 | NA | CASSVGVTGANVLTF | TGTGCCAGCAGCGTAGGGGTTACTGGGGCCAACGTCCTGACTTTC
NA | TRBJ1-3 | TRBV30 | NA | CAWSVGPFTRDSGNTIYF | TGTGCCTGGAGTGTCGGCCCCTTTACAAGGGACTCTGGAAACACCATATATTTT
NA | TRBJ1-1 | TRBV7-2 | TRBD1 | CASSSTGGLNTEAFF | TGTGCCAGCAGCTCGACAGGGGGCCTGAACACTGAAGCTTTCTTT
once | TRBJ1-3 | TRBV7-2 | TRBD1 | CASSLEGAGRSNTIYF | TGTGCCAGCAGCTTAGAGGGGGCCGGGAGATCAAACACCATATATTTT
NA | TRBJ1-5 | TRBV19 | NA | CASSESPFQPQHF | TGTGCCAGTAGCGAGTCTCCCTTCCAGCCCCAGCATTTT
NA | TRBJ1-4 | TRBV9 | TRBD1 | CASSVSGTGATNEKLFF | TGTGCCAGCAGCGTTTCCGGGACAGGAGCAACTAATGAAAAACTGTTTTTT
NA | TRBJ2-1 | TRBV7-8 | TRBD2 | CASSLALAAYNEQFF | TGTGCCAGCAGCTTAGCACTAGCGGCCTACAATGAGCAGTTCTTC
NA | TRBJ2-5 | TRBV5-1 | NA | CASATGPGGVETQYF | TGCGCCAGCGCCACGGGGCCGGGGGGCGTTGAGACCCAGTACTTC
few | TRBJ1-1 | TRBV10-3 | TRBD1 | CAIRESTGTGATEAFF | TGTGCCATCAGGGAATCGACCGGGACAGGGGCAACTGAAGCTTTCTTT
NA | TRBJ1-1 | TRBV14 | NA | CASSQRGASLNTEAFF | TGTGCCAGCAGCCAACGCGGGGCGTCCTTGAACACTGAAGCTTTCTTT
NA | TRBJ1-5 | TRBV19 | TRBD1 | CASRARGDQPQHF | TGTGCCAGTCGGGCCAGGGGGGATCAGCCCCAGCATTTT
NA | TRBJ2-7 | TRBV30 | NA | CAWTLQGSEQYF | TGTGCCTGGACCCTACAGGGATCCGAGCAGTACTTC
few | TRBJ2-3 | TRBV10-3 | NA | CAISRGAGGTDTQYF | TGTGCCATCAGTCGGGGGGCAGGGGGCACAGATACGCAGTATTTT
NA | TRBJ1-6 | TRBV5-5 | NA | CASSPEGVRNSPLHF | TGTGCCAGCAGCCCCGAAGGCGTTCGCAATTCACCCCTCCACTTT
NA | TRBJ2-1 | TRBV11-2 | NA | CASSLVRLDTQFF | TGTGCCAGCAGCTTAGTTAGGCTAGACACGCAGTTCTTC
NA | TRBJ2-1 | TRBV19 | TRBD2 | CASSTREGLSGYNEQFF | TGTGCCAGTAGTACGCGGGAGGGCCTATCGGGATACAATGAGCAGTTCTTC
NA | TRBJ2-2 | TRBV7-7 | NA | CASSSDRTKNTGELFF | TGTGCCAGCAGCTCTGACCGAACCAAAAACACCGGGGAGCTGTTTTTT
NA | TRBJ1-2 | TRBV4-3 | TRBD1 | CASRVQGADGYTF | TGCGCCAGCAGAGTACAGGGGGCAGACGGCTACACCTTC
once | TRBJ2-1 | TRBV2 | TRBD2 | CASTRFSGEMDEQFF | TGTGCCAGCACCAGGTTTAGCGGGGAGATGGATGAGCAGTTCTTC